This is a list of T cell receptor beta chains from one sample in a study of CD8 T cells in ankylosing spondylitis. One entry per CDR3 protein results from TCRdb running MiXCR on the 5' RACE reads. This sample has around 25,000 distinct CDR3 sequences, with less than 20% found just once. Sequencing was carried out using blood. The source of these receptors is a male donor with ankylosing spondylitis or in good health (not recorded which). Each CDR3 is given with its conserved first and last residue. A D gene is named only where the DNA matches it firmly. Some rows have no size entry. The others give once, few or many, or a class for an expanded clone.

>many|TRBD2|TRBJ2-7|TRBV7-7
TGTGCCAGCAGCTTGTATCCTAGCGGCTCCTACGAGCAGTACTTC
CASSLYPSGSYEQYF
>many|.|TRBJ2-1|TRBV28
TGTGCCAGCAGTAGGGCCCGAAGGGGGTCCTACAATGAGCAGTTCTTC
CASSRARRGSYNEQFF
>.|.|TRBJ1-2|TRBV6-5
TGTGCCAGCAGTTATAAACAGGGAGGCTATGGCTACACCTTC
CASSYKQGGYGYTF
>.|TRBD2|TRBJ2-2|TRBV7-2
TGTGCCAGCAGTTCCCCTAGCGGGGGGGACACCGGGGAGCTGTTTTTT
CASSSPSGGDTGELFF
>.|TRBD1|TRBJ1-2|TRBV10-3
TGTGCCACTACAGGGGGCAACTATGGCTACACCTTC
CATTGGNYGYTF
>.|.|TRBJ1-4|TRBV5-1
TGCGCCAGCAGCTTGGAGGGCAGGGTGGGTGAAAAACTGTTTTTT
CASSLEGRVGEKLFF
>once|.|TRBJ2-7|TRBV29-1
TGCAGCGTTGGGGGGGGACAGACCTACGAGCAGTACTTC
CSVGGGQTYEQYF
>.|TRBD2|TRBJ2-1|TRBV7-2
TGTGCCAGCAGATGGACTAGCGGAGACTACAATGAGCAGTTCTTC
CASRWTSGDYNEQFF
>.|TRBD2|TRBJ2-2|TRBV20-1
TGCAGTGTTCCGACTAGCGGAGTTAACACCGGGGAGCTGTTTTTT
CSVPTSGVNTGELFF
>once|.|TRBJ1-4|TRBV20-1
TGCAGTGCTAGAGCCAGGTTCTATGAAAAACTGTTTTTT
CSARARFYEKLFF